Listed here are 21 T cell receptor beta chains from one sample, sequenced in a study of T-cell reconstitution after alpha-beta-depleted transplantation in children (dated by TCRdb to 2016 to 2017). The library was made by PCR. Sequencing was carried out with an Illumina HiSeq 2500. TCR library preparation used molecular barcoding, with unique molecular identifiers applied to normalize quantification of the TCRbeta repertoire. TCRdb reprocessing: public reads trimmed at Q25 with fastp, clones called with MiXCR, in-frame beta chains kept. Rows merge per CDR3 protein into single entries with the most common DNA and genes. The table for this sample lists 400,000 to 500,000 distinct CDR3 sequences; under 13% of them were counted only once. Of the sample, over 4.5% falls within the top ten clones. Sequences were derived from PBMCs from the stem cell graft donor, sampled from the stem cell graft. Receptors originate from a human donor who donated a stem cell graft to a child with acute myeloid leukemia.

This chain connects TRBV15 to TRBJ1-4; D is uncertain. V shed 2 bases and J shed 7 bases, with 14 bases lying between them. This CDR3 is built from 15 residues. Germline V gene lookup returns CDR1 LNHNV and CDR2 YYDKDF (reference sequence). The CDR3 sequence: CATSRTSGNGEKLFF. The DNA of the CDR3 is TGTGCCACCAGCAGAACTTCGGGCAACGGTGAAAAACTGTTTTTT.

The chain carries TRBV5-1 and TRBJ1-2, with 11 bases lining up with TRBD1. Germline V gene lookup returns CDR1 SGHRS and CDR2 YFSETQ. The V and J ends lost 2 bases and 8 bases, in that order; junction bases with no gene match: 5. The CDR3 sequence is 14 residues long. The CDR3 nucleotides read TGCGCCAGCAGCTTCGGACAGGGGGCCCAAGGCTACACCTTC. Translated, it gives CASSFGQGAQGYTF. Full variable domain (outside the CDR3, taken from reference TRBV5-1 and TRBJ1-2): KAGVTQTPRYLIKTRGQQVTLSCSPISGHRSVSWYQQTPGQGLQFLFEYFSETQRNKGNFPGRFSGRQFSNSRSEMNVSTLELGDSALYLCASSFGQGAQGYTFGSGTRLTVV.

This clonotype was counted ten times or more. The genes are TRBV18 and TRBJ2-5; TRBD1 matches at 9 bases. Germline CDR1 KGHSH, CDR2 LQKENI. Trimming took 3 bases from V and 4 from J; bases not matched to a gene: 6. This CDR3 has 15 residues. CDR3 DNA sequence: TGTGCCAGCTCACCTCAGAGACAGGGGGGAGAGACCCAGTACTTC. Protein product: CASSPQRQGGETQYF.

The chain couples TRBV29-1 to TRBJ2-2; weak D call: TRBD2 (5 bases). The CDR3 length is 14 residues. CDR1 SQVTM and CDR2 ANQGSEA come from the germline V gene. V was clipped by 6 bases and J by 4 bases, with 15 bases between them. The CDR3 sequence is CSVSRLEATGELFF. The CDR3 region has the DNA TGCAGCGTCTCCCGACTGGAGGCCACCGGGGAGCTGTTTTTT.

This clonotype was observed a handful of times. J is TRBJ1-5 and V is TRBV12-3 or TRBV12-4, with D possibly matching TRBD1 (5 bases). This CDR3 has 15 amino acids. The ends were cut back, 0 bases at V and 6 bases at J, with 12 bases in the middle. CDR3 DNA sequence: TGTGCCAGCAGTTTAGCAATTGGGGGAGCTCAGCCCCAGCATTTT. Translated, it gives CASSLAIGGAQPQHF.

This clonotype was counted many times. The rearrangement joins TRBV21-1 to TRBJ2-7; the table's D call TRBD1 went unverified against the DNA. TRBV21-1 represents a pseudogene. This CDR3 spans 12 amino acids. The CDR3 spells CASSKQRQEVYV. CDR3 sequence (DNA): TGTGCCAGCAGCAAACAGCGACAGGAGGTGTACGTC.

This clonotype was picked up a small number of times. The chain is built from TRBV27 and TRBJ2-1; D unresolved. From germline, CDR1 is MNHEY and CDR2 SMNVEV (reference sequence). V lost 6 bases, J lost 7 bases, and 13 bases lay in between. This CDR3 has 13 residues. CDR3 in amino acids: CASSSLYQNEQFF. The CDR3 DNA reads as TGTGCCAGCAGCTCTCTTTACCAGAATGAGCAGTTCTTC.

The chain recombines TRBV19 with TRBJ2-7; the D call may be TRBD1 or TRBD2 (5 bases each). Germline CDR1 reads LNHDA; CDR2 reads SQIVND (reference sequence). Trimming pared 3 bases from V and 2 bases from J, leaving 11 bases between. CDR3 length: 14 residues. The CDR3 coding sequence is TGTGCCAGTAGTATCAGGGACGGGCCCTACGAGCAGTACGTC. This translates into CASSIRDGPYEQYV.

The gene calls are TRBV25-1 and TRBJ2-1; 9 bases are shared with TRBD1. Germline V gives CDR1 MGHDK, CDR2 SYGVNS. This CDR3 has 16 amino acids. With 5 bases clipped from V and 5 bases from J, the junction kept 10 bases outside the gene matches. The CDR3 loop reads CASSKQQGAANNEQFF. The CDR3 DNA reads TGTGCCAGCAGTAAACAACAGGGGGCGGCCAACAATGAGCAGTTCTTC.

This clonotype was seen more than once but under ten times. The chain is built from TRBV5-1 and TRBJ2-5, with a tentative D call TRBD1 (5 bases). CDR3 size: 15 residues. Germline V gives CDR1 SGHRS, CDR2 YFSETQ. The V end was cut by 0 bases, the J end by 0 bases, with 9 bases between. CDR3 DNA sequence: TGCGCCAGCAGCTTGGCCGTGACAGACCAAGAGACCCAGTACTTC. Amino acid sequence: CASSLAVTDQETQYF.

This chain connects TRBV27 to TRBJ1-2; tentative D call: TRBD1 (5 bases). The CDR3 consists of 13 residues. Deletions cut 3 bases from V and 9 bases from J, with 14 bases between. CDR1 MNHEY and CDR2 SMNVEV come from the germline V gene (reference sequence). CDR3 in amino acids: CASSFRDLTRYTF. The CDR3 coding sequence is TGTGCCAGCAGTTTCCGGGACCTTACCCGCTACACCTTC.

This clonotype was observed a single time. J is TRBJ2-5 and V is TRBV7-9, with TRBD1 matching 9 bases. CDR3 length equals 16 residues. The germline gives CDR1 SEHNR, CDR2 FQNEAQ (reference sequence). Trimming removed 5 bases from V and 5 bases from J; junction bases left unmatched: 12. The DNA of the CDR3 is TGTGCCAGCAGCACCGGGACAGGGAGGCCGACGGAGACCCAGTACTTC. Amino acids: CASSTGTGRPTETQYF.

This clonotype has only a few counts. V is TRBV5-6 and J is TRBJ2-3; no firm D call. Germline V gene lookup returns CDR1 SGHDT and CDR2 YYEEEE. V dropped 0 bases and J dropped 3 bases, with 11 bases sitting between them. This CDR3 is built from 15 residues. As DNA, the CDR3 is TGTGCCAGCAGCTTGGTGTCGGATGAGACAGATACGCAGTATTTT. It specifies CASSLVSDETDTQYF.

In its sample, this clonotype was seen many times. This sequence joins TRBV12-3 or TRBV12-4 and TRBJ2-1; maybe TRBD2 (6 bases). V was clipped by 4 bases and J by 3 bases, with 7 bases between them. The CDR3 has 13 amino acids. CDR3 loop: CASSSGDYNEQFF. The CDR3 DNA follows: TGTGCCAGCAGTTCGGGGGACTACAATGAGCAGTTCTTC.

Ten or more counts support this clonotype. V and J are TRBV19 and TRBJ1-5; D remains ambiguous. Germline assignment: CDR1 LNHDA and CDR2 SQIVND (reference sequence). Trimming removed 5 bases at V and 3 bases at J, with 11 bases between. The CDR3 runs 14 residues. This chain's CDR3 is CASSLALFNQPQHF. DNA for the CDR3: TGTGCCAGTAGTTTAGCTCTTTTCAATCAGCCCCAGCATTTT.

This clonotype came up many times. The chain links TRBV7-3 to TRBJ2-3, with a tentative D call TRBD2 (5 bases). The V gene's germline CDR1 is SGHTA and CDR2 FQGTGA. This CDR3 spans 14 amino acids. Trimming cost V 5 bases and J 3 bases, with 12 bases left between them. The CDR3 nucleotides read TGTGCCAGCAGCGTGGAGGTCGGGACAGATACGCAGTATTTT. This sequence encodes CASSVEVGTDTQYF. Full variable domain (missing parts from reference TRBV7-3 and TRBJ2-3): GAGVSQTPSNKVTEKGKYVELRCDPISGHTALYWYRQSLGQGPEFLIYFQGTGAADDSGLPNDRFFAVRPEGSVSTLKIQRTERGDSAVYLCASSVEVGTDTQYFGPGTRLTVL.

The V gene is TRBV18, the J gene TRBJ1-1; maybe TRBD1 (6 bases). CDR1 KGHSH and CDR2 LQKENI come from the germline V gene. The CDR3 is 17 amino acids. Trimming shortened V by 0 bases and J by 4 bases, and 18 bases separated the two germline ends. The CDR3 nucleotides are TGTGCCAGCTCACCACCGATACTTAAGGGGGGGCTCACTGAAGCTTTCTTT. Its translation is CASSPPILKGGLTEAFF. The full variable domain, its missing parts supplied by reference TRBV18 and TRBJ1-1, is NAGVMQNPRHLVRRRGQEARLRCSPMKGHSHVYWYRQLPEEGLKFMVYLQKENIIDESGMPKERFSAEFPKEGPSILRIQQVVRGDSAAYFCASSPPILKGGLTEAFFGQGTRLTVV.

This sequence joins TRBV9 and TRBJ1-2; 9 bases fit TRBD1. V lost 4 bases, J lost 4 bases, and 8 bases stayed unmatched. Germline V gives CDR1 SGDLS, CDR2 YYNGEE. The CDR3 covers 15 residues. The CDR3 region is CASSPSDRGLYGYTF. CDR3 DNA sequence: TGTGCCAGCAGCCCTTCGGACAGGGGACTCTATGGCTACACCTTC.

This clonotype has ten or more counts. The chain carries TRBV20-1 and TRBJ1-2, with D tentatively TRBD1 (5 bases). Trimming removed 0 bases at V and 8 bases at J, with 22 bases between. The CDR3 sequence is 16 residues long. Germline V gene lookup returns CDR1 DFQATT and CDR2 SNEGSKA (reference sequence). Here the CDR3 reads CSARDLRVGLGVGYTF. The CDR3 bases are TGCAGTGCTAGAGATCTTCGAGTGGGTTTGGGGGTCGGCTACACCTTC.

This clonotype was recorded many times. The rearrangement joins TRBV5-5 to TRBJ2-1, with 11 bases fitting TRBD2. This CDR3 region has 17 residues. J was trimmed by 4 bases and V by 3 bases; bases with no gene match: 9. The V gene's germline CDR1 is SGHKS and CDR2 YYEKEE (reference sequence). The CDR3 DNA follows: TGTGCCAGCAGCTCCGGGTTAGCGGGGGGGTATTACAATGAGCAGTTCTTC. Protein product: CASSSGLAGGYYNEQFF.

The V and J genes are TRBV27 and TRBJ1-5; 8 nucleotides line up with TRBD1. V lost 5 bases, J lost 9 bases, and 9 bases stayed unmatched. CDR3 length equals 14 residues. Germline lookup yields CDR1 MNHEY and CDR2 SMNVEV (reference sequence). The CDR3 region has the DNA TGTGCCAGCAGTCCGAGACAGGGGCTCTGGCCCCAGCATTTT. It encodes CASSPRQGLWPQHF.